This T cell receptor beta chain was observed in a study of T cell responses to AZD1222 COVID-19 vaccine. Overall study: Pooling covered second doses at about 4 or about 12 weeks. Study findings and constraints: Most donors were white British, females outnumbered males, and clonal diversity was possibly underestimated.

Here immunoSEQ multiplex PCR was the method, and the copy in TCRdb shows in-frame clones only, minus some. Counted here are 99,000 or so clones, over 80% occurring once; the ten biggest clones make up around 9%. The CDR3 is made up of 14 amino acids. V was clipped by 3 bases and J by 1 base, with 12 bases between them. CDR1 GTSNPN and CDR2 SVGIG come from the germline V gene (reference sequence). This clone was detected once. Its specificity is not known. The chain couples TRBV30 to TRBJ1-1; the D gene is possibly TRBD1 (5 bases). The sequence was collected from an adult in good health. Sequences were derived from peripheral blood, sampled on day 0 of AZD1222 vaccination. In DNA form, the CDR3 reads TGTGCCTGGAGGCTCCGACAGAGGAACACTGAAGCTTTCTTT. This translates into CAWRLRQRNTEAFF. The complete variable domain, with remaining parts taken from reference TRBV30 and TRBJ1-1, reads SQTIHQWPATLVQPVGSPLSLECTVEGTSNPNLYWYRQAAGRGLQLLFYSVGIGQISSEVPQNLSASRPQDRQFILSSKKLLLSDSGFYLCAWRLRQRNTEAFFGQGTRLTVV.